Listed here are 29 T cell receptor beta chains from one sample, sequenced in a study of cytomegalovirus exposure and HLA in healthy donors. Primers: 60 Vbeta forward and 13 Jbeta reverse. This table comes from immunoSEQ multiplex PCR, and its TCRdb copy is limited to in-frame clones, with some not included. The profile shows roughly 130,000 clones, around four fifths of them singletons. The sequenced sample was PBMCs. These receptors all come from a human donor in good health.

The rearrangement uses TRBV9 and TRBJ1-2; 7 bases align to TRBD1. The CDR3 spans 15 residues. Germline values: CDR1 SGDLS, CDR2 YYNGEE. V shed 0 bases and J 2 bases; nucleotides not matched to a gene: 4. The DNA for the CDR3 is TGTGCCAGCAGCGTAGATGGGACAGCAAACTATGGCTACACCTTC. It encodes CASSVDGTANYGYTF.

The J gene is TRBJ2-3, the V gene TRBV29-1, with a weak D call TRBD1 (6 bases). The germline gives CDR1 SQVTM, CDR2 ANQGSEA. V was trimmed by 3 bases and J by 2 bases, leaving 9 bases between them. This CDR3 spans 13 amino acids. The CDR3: CSVDDRFTDTQYF. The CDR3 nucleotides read TGCAGCGTTGACGACAGGTTCACAGATACGCAGTATTTT.

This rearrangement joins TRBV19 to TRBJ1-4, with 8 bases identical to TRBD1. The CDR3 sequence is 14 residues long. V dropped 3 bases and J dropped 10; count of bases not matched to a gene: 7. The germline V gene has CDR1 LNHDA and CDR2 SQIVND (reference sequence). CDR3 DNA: TGTGCCAGTAGTATCCCGGGACAGGAGGTAAAACTGTTTTTT. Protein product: CASSIPGQEVKLFF.

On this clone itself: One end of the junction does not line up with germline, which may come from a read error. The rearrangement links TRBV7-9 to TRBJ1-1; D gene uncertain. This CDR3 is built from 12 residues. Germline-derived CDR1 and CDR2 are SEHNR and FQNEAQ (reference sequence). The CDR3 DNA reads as TGTTCCAGCAGCTTAATCGGGTTGGAAGCTTTCTTT. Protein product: CSSSLIGLEAFF.

For the CDR3, the DNA is TGTGCCAGCAGCTTAGGCGCCTACAATGAGCAGTTCTTC. Translation gives CASSLGAYNEQFF. The chain uses TRBV7-8 and TRBJ2-1; D unresolved. V shed 1 base and J shed 2 bases, with 3 bases lying between them. The germline gives CDR1 SGHVS, CDR2 FQNEAQ. This CDR3 has 13 amino acids.

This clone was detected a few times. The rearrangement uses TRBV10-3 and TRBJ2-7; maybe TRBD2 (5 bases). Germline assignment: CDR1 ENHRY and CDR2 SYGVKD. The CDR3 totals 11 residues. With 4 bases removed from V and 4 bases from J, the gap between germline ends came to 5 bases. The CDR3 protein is CAISGEYEQYF. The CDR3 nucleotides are TGTGCCATCAGTGGGGAGTACGAGCAGTACTTC.

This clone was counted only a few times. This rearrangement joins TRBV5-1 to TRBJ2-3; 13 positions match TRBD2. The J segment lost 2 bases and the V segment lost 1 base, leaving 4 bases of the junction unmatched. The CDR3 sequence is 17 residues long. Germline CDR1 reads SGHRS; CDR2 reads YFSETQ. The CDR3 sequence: CASSLTGTSGDTDTQYF. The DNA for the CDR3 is TGCGCCAGCAGCTTGACCGGGACTAGCGGGGACACAGATACGCAGTATTTT.

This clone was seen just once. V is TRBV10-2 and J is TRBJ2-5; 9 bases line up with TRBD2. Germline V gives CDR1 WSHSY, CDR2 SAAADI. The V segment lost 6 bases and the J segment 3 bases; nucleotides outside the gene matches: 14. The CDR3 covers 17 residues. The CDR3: CASSSAGGRLIKETQYF. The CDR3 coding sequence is TGCGCCAGCAGCAGTGCGGGGGGGCGACTTATTAAAGAGACCCAGTACTTC.

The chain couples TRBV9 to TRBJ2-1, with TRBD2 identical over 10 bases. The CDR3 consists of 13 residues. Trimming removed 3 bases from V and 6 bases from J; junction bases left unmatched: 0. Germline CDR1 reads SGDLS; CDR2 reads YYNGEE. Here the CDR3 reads CASSGTSGNEQFF. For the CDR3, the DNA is TGTGCCAGCAGCGGGACTAGCGGCAATGAGCAGTTCTTC.

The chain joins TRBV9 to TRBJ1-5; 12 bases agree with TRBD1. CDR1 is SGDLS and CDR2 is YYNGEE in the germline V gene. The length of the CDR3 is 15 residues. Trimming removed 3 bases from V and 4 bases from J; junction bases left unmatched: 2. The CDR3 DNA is TGTGCCAGCAGCGCGGGACAGGGGGCGAATCAGCCCCAGCATTTT. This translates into CASSAGQGANQPQHF.

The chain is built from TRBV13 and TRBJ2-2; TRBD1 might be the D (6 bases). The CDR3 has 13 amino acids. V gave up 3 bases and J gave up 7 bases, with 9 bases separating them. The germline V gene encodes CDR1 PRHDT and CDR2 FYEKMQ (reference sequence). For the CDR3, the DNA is TGTGCCAGCAGCTTTAGAGGGGGCGGGGAGCTGTTTTTT. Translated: CASSFRGGGELFF.

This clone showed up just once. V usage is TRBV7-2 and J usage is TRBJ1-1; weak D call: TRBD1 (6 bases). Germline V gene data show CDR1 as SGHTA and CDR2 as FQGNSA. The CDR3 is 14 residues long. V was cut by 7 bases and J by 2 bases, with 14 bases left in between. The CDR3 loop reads CASISGGQNTEAFF. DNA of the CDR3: TGTGCCAGCATCTCTGGGGGCCAAAACACTGAAGCTTTCTTT.

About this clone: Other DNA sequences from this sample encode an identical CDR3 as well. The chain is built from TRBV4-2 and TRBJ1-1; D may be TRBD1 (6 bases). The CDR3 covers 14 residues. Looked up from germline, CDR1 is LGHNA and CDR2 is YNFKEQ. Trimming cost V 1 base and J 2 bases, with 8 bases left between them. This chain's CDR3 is CASSQGGQNTEAFF. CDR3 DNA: TGTGCCAGCAGCCAAGGGGGACAAAACACTGAAGCTTTCTTT.

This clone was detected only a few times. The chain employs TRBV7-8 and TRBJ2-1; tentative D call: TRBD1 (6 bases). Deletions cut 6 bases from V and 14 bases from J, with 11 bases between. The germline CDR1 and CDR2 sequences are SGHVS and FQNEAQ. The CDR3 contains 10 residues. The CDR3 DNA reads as TGTGCCAGCAGTGGACAGCGAAAGTTCTTC. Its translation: CASSGQRKFF. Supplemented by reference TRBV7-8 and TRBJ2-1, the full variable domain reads GAGVSQSPRYKVAKRGQDVALRCDPISGHVSLFWYQQALGQGPEFLTYFQNEAQLDKSGLPSDRFFAERPEGSVSTLKIQRTQQEDSAVYLCASSGQRKFFGPGTRLTVL.

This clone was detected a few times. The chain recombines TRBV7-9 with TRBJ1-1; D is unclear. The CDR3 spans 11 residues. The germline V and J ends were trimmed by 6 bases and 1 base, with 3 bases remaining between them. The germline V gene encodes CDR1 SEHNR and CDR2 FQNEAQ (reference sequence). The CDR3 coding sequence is TGTGCCAGCAGGAGGAACACTGAAGCTTTCTTT. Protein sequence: CASRRNTEAFF.

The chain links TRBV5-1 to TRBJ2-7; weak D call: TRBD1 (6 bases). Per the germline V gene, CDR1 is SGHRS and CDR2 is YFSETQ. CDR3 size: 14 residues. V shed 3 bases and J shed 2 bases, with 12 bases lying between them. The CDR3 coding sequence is TGCGCCAGCAGCTCTACAGGGTTCGCCTACGAGCAGTACTTC. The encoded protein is CASSSTGFAYEQYF.

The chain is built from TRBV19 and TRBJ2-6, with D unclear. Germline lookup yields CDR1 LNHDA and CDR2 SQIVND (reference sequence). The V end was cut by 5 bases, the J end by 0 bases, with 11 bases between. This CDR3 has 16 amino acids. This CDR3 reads CASSGEVSSGANVLTF. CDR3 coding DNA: TGTGCCAGTAGTGGCGAGGTCTCCTCTGGGGCCAACGTCCTGACTTTC.

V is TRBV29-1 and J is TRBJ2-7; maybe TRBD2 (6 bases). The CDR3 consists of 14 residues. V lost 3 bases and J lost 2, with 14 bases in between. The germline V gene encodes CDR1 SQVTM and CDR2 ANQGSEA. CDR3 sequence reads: CSVDAGPHPYEQYF. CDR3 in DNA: TGCAGCGTTGATGCGGGGCCCCATCCCTACGAGCAGTACTTC.

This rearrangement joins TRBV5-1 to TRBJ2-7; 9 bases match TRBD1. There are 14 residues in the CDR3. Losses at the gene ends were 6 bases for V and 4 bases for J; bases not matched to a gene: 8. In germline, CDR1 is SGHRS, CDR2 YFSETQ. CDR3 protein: CASTRGTGSYEQYF. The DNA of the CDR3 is TGCGCCAGCACCCGCGGGACAGGGAGTTACGAGCAGTACTTC.

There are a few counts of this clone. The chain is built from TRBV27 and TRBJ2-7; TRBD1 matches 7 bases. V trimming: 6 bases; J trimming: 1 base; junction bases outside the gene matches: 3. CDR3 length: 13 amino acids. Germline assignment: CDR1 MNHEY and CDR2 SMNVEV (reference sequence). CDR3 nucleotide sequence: TGTGCCAGCAGCGACAGGGTTTCCTACGAGCAGTACTTC. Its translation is CASSDRVSYEQYF.

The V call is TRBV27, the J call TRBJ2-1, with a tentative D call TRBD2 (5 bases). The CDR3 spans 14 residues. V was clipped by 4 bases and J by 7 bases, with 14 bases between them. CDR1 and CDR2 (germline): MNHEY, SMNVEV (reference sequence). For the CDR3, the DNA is TGTGCCAGCAGTTACTCCGGGGTCCGAAATGAGCAGTTCTTC. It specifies CASSYSGVRNEQFF.

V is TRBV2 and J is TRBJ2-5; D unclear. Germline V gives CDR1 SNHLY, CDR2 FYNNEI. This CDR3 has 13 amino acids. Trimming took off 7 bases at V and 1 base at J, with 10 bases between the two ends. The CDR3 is CASIGTVQETQYF. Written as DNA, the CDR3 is TGTGCCAGCATTGGTACAGTCCAAGAGACCCAGTACTTC.

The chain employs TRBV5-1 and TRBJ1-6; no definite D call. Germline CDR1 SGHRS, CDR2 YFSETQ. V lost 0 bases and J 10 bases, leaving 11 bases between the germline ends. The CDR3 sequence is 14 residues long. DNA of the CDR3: TGCGCCAGCAGCTTGGCCTGGGGAGAATCACCCCTCCACTTT. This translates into CASSLAWGESPLHF. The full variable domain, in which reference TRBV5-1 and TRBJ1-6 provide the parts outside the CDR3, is KAGVTQTPRYLIKTRGQQVTLSCSPISGHRSVSWYQQTPGQGLQFLFEYFSETQRNKGNFPGRFSGRQFSNSRSEMNVSTLELGDSALYLCASSLAWGESPLHFGNGTRLTVT.

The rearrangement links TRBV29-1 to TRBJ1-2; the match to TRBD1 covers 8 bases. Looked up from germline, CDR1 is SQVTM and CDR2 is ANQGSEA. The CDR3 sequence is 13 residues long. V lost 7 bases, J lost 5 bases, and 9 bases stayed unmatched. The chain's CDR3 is CSGQTGERYGYTF. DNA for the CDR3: TGCAGCGGGCAGACAGGGGAACGTTATGGCTACACCTTC.

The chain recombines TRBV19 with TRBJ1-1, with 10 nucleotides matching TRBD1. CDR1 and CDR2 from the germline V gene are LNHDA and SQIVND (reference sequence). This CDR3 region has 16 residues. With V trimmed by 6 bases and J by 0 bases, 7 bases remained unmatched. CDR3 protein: CASRLGQGYLNTEAFF. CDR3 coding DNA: TGTGCCAGTAGATTGGGACAGGGGTACTTGAACACTGAAGCTTTCTTT. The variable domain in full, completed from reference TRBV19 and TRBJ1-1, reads DGGITQSPKYLFRKEGQNVTLSCEQNLNHDAMYWYRQDPGQGLRLIYYSQIVNDFQKGDIAEGYSVSREKKESFPLTVTSAQKNPTAFYLCASRLGQGYLNTEAFFGQGTRLTVV.

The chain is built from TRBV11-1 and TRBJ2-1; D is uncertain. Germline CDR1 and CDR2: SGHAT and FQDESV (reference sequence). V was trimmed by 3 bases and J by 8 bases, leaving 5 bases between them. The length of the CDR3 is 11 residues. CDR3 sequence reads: CASSFFHEQFF. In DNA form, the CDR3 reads TGTGCCAGCAGCTTCTTCCATGAGCAGTTCTTC.

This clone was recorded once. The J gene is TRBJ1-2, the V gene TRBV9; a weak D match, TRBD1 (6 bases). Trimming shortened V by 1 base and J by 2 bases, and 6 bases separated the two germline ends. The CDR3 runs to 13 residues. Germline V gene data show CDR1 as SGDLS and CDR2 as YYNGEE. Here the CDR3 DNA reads TGTGCCAGCAGCGTAACAGGGAACTATGGCTACACCTTC. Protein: CASSVTGNYGYTF.

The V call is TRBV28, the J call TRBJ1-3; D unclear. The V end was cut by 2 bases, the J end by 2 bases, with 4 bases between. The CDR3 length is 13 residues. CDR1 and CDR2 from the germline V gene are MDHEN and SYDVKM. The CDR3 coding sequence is TGTGCCAGCAGTTTAGGCACTGGAAACACCATATATTTT. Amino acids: CASSLGTGNTIYF.

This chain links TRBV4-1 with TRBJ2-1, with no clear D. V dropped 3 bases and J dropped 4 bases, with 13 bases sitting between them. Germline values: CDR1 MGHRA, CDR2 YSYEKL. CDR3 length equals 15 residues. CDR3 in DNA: TGCGCCAGCAGCCACTACTCGAACAGTTACAATGAGCAGTTCTTC. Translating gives CASSHYSNSYNEQFF.